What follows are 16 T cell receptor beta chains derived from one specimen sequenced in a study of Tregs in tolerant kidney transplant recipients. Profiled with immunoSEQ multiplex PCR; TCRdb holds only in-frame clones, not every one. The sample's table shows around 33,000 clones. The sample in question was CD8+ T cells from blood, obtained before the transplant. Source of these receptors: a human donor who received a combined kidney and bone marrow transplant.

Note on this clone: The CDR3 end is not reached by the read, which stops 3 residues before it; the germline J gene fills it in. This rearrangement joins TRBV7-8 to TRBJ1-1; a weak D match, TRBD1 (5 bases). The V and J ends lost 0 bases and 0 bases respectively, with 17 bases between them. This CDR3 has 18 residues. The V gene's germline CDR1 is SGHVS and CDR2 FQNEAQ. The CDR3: CASSLAPDSGPLNTEAFF. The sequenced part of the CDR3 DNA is TGTGCCAGCAGCTTAGCCCCTGACAGCGGGCCTTTGAACACTGAA. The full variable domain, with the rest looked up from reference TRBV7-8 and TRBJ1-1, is GAGVSQSPRYKVAKRGQDVALRCDPISGHVSLFWYQQALGQGPEFLTYFQNEAQLDKSGLPSDRFFAERPEGSVSTLKIQRTQQEDSAVYLCASSLAPDSGPLNTEAFFGQGTRLTVV.

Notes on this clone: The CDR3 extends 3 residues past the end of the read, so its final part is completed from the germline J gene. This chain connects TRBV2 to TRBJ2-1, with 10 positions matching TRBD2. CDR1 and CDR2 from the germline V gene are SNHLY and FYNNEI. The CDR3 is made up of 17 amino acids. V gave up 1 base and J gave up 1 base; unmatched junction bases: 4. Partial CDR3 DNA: TGTGCCAGCAGTGAAGTGCTAGCGGGAGTATCCTACAATGAG. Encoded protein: CASSEVLAGVSYNE. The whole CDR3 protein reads CASSEVLAGVSYNEQFF.

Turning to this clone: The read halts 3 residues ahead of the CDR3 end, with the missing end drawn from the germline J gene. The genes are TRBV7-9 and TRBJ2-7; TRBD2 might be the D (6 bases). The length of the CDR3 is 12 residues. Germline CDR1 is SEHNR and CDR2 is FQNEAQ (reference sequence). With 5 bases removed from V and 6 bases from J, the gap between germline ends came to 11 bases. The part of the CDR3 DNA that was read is TGTGCCAGCAGCCTACTAGCCCGCGAG. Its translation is CASSLLARE. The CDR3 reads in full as CASSLLAREQYF.

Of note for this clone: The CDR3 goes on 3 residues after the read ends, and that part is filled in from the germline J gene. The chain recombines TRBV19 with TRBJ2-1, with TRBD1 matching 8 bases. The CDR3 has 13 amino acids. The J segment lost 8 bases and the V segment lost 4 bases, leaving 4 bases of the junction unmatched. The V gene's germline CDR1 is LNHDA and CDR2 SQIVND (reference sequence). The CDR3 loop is CASSTGGGYEQFF. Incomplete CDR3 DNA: TGTGCCAGTAGTACAGGGGGCGGGTATGAG.

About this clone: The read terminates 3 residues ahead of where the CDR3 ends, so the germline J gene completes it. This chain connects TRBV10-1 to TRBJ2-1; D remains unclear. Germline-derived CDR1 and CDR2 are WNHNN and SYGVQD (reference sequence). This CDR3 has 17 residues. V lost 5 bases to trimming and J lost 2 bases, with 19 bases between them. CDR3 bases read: TGCGCCAGCAGTCAAACCCCGACATTCAAGACCTACAATGAG. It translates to CASSQTPTFKTYNE. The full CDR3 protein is CASSQTPTFKTYNEQFF.

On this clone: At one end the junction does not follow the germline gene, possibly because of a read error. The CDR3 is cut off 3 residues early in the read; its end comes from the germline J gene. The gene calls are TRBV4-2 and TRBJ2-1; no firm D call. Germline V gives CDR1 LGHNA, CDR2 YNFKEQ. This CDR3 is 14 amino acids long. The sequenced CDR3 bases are TGCGCCAGCAGCCAGGATAACGGGTACAATGAG. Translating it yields CASSQDNGYNE. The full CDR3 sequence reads CASSQDNGYNEQFF.

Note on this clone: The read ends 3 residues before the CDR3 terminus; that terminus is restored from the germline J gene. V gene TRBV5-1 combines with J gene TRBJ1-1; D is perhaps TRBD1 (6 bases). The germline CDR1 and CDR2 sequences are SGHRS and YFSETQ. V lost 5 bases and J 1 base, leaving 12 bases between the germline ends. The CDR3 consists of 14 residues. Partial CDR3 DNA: TGCGCCAGCAGTATGGGGGGGGCGAACACTGAA. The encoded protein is CASSMGGANTE. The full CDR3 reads CASSMGGANTEAFF.

The CDR3: CSAPSPDTQYF. CDR3 DNA (partial): TGCAGCGCACCTAGCCCAGATACG. This chain uses TRBV29-1 with TRBJ2-3, with D maybe TRBD2 (5 bases). The CDR3 end is not reached by the read, which stops 3 residues before it; the germline J gene fills it in. Trimming shortened V by 7 bases and J by 4 bases, and 9 bases separated the two germline ends. CDR1 SQVTM and CDR2 ANQGSEA come from the germline V gene. The CDR3 length is 11 residues.

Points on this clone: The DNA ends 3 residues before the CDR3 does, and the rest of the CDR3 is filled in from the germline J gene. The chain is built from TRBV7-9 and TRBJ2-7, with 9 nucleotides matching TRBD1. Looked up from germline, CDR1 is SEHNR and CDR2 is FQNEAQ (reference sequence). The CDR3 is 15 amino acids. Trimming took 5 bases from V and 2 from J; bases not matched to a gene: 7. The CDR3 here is CASSPRTGATYEQYF. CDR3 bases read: TGTGCCAGCAGCCCCCGGACAGGGGCGACCTACGAG.

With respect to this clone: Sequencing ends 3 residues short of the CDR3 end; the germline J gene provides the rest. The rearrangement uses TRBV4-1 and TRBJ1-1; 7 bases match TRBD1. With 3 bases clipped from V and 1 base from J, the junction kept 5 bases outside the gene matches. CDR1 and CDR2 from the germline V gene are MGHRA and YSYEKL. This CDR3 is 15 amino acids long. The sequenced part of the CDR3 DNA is TGCGCCAGCAGCCACCGACAGGGCCAGAACACTGAA. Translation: CASSHRQGQNTE. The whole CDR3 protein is CASSHRQGQNTEAFF.

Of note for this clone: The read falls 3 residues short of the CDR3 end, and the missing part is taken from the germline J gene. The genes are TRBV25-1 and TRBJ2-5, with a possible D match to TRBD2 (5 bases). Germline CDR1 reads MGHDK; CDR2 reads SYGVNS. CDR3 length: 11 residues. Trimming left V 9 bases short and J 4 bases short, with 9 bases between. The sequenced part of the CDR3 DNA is TGTGCCAGTTCTGAGGGAGAGACC. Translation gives CASSEGET. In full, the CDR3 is CASSEGETQYF.

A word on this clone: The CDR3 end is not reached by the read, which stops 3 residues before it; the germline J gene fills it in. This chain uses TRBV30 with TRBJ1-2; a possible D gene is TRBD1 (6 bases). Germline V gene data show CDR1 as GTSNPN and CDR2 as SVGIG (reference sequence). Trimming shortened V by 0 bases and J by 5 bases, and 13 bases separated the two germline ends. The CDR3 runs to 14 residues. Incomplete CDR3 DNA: TGTGCCTGGAGTGTCTGGGACATCGATTATGGC. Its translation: CAWSVWDIDYG. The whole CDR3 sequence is CAWSVWDIDYGYTF.

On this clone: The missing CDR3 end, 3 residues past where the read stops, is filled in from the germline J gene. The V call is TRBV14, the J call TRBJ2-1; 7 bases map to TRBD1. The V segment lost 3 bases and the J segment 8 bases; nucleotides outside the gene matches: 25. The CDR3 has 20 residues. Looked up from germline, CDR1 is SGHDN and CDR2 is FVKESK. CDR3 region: CASSQARTGYLLAVLDEQFF. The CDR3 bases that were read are TGTGCCAGCAGCCAGGCGAGGACAGGATATCTACTGGCCGTCTTGGATGAG.

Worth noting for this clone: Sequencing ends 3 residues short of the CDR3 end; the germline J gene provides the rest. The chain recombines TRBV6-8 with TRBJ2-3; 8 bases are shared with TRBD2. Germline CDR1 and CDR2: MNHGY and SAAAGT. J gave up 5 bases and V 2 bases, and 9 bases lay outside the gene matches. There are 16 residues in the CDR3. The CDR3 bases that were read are TGTGCCAGCAGTTACGATCGGGGGGGTGAAAGAGATACG. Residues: CASSYDRGGERDT. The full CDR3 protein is CASSYDRGGERDTQYF.

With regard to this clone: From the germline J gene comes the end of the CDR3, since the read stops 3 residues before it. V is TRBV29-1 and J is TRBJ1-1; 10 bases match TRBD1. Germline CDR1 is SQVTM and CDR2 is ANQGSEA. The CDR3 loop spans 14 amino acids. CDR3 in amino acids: CSVEAMGQGTEAFF. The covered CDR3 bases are TGCAGCGTTGAAGCCATGGGACAGGGGACCGAA.

Partial CDR3 DNA: TGTGCCAGCAGCTTGGTTAGCGGGACGGGCGAG. The encoded protein is CASSLVSGTGE. The whole CDR3 sequence reads CASSLVSGTGEQYF. V and J are TRBV7-6 and TRBJ2-7; the match to TRBD2 covers 8 bases. Coverage ceases 3 residues before the CDR3 finishes, and the germline J gene fills in the end. The CDR3 length is 14 residues. Per the germline V gene, CDR1 is SGHVS and CDR2 is FNYEAQ. V lost 3 bases, J lost 6 bases, and 7 bases stayed unmatched.